This T cell receptor (beta chain) is from a study listed by TCRdb under 2016. On this clonotype: Which antigen it targets is not known. No much larger clone exists at a distance of one base, and base qualities are not known.

Ends trimmed: V by 3 bases, J by 9 bases; bases unmatched to a gene: 8. The CDR3, from cysteine to phenylalanine, totals 15 residues. The kept DNA is CDR3 alone, 45 bases in frame from the first base. CDR1 and CDR2 are drawn from the germline V gene: KGHDR, SFDVKD. Libraries came from RT-PCR. For sequencing, an Illumina MiSeq was employed. The public sequencing data were trimmed at Q25 with fastp and processed into clonotypes with MiXCR by TCRdb, which kept only in-frame beta chains. Every distinct CDR3 protein forms one entry, paired with its most common genes and DNA. The sample table lists 650,000 to 800,000 distinct CDR3 sequences, over 12% of them with a count of one. The ten largest clones take up roughly 4% of the sample.

The chain couples TRBV24-1 to TRBJ2-1; TRBD2 matches 9 bases in the middle. The sequenced sample consisted of memory CD4+ T cells from blood. The receptor was derived from a female donor in good health, serving as a healthy control. The CDR3 loop reads CATSDGAGGMVEQFF. The base sequence is TGTGCCACCAGTGATGGGGCGGGAGGGATGGTTGAGCAGTTCTTC.